These 9 T cell receptor beta chains share one sample of origin, sequenced in a study of graft-versus-host responses after intestinal transplantation. Clones were read by immunoSEQ multiplex PCR, and TCRdb kept only the in-frame ones, dropping some. Among roughly 120,000 clones listed, roughly 95% were seen once. Antigen specificity for these receptors is unknown. Specimen: unstimulated CD8+ T cells sorted from spleen or lymph node cells, collected before intestinal transplant. All receptors come from a human donor who received an intestinal transplant.

Notes on this clone: One end of the junction is discordant with germline, which a read error may explain. V and J are TRBV11-2 and TRBJ2-5; TRBD1 agrees at 7 bases. This CDR3 region has 17 residues. The germline V gene encodes CDR1 SGHAT and CDR2 FQNNGV. CDR3: CASSSLLVRDSQEAQYF. CDR3 bases: TGTGCCAGCAGCTCGCTCCTGGTCAGGGACAGCCAAGAGGCCCAGTACTTC.

This chain links TRBV6-5 with TRBJ2-7; 8 nucleotides agree with TRBD2. Germline trimming cut 2 bases from V and 5 bases from J; bases unmatched to any gene: 5. Germline-derived CDR1 and CDR2 are MNHEY and SVGAGI. The CDR3 has 14 amino acids. The CDR3 DNA reads as TGTGCCAGCAGTTACGTAGCGGGGACTAACGAGCAGTACTTC. It yields the protein CASSYVAGTNEQYF.

This rearrangement joins TRBV19 to TRBJ2-7; 11 bases line up with TRBD2. The junction had 11 bases not matched to a gene; V was cut back by 5 bases and J by 5 bases. Germline V lookup: CDR1 LNHDA, CDR2 SQIVND (reference sequence). The CDR3 runs to 16 residues. Here the CDR3 DNA reads TGTGCCAGTAGTGCCCCCACTAGCGGGAGAGGTCACGAGCAGTACTTC. It codes for CASSAPTSGRGHEQYF.

The rearrangement links TRBV7-9 to TRBJ2-1, with TRBD1 matching over 7 bases. With V trimmed by 5 bases and J by 5 bases, 3 bases remained unmatched. This CDR3 has 13 residues. Germline V gives CDR1 SEHNR, CDR2 FQNEAQ (reference sequence). The CDR3 reads CASSIGQDNEQFF. The CDR3 bases are TGTGCCAGCAGCATAGGACAGGACAATGAGCAGTTCTTC.

The chain is built from TRBV11-2 and TRBJ2-7; D is possibly TRBD2 (6 bases). The CDR3 contains 16 residues. Trimming cost V 5 bases and J 3 bases, with 20 bases left between them. Germline-derived CDR1 and CDR2 are SGHAT and FQNNGV. CDR3 DNA: TGTGCCAGCAGCCCTCCTTTAGCGGTTACCCTCTACGAGCAGTACTTC. This sequence encodes CASSPPLAVTLYEQYF. The full variable domain, rest sourced from reference TRBV11-2 and TRBJ2-7, is EAGVAQSPRYKIIEKRQSVAFWCNPISGHATLYWYQQILGQGPKLLIQFQNNGVVDDSQLPKDRFSAERLKGVDSTLKIQPAKLEDSAVYLCASSPPLAVTLYEQYFGPGTRLTVT.

The chain links TRBV18 to TRBJ1-4; D is possibly TRBD1 (5 bases). V was clipped by 1 base and J by 2 bases, with 17 bases between them. Germline CDR1 KGHSH, CDR2 LQKENI. The CDR3 contains 18 residues. CDR3 sequence reads: CASSPREGILPTNEKLFF. The DNA of the CDR3 is TGTGCCAGCTCACCACGGGAGGGGATCCTACCGACTAATGAAAAACTGTTTTTT. Supplemented by reference TRBV18 and TRBJ1-4, the full variable domain reads NAGVMQNPRHLVRRRGQEARLRCSPMKGHSHVYWYRQLPEEGLKFMVYLQKENIIDESGMPKERFSAEFPKEGPSILRIQQVVRGDSAAYFCASSPREGILPTNEKLFFGSGTQLSVL.

V and J are TRBV28 and TRBJ2-2, with TRBD2 matching 8 bases. CDR3 length equals 15 residues. Trimming removed 6 bases from V and 2 bases from J; junction bases left unmatched: 5. Germline V gives CDR1 MDHEN, CDR2 SYDVKM. The DNA of the CDR3 is TGTGCCAGCAGCCGGGAGGGAGATAACACCGGGGAGCTGTTTTTT. This gives the protein CASSREGDNTGELFF.

The chain carries TRBV18 and TRBJ1-3; 7 nucleotides align to TRBD1. Trimming took 4 bases from V and 0 from J; bases not matched to a gene: 6. Germline CDR1 and CDR2: KGHSH and LQKENI. This CDR3 is 16 amino acids long. The CDR3 bases are TGTGCCAGCTCACACCCGGGACAGATCTCTGGAAACACCATATATTTT. Translating gives CASSHPGQISGNTIYF.

The chain couples TRBV27 to TRBJ1-1; D ambiguous. CDR3 size: 13 residues. V was trimmed by 5 bases and J by 5 bases, leaving 12 bases between them. Germline lookup yields CDR1 MNHEY and CDR2 SMNVEV (reference sequence). Here the CDR3 DNA reads TGTGCCAGCAGTAAGGCGCCGAAGACTGAAGCTTTCTTT. Its protein product is CASSKAPKTEAFF.